Each of the 2 T cell receptor delta chains below was sequenced from the same sample in a study of γδ T cells in repeated Plasmodium falciparum infection. TCRdb redid the clone calls on the multiplex PCR reads with CATT. The top ten hold 20% to 25% of the sample, which has approximately 50,000 delta-chain clones, roughly 1.9% seen once. Bulk repertoires came from Vgamma9/Vdelta2+ or Vdelta2-negative gammadelta T cells flow-sorted from PBMC. The specimen sequenced was gamma-delta T cells from blood. Receptor source: a pool of human donors (malaria-infected and uninfected, not separated).

Comment on this clone: TCRdb's protein, taken from a much larger clone, differs from this DNA's translation at residue 12, likely owing to a read error; the protein displayed comes from the DNA. V is TRDV1 and J is TRDJ1; 9 nucleotides agree with TRDD3. The germline gives CDR1 TSWWSYY, CDR2 QGS. V lost 2 bases to trimming and J lost 4 bases; unmatched junction nucleotides: 26. This CDR3 has 22 amino acids. This CDR3 is CALGEGAFLSTAGGFYLDKLIF. The CDR3 region has the DNA TGTGCTCTTGGGGAAGGGGCCTTCCTCTCTACTGCTGGGGGATTTTACCTCGATAAACTCATCTTT.

About this clone: TCRdb's listed protein matches a much larger clone and diverges from this DNA's translation at residue 13, likely through a read error; the protein shown comes from the DNA. The CDR3 coding sequence is TGTGCCTTCCCCCTATTCCTAGCGGGATACTCCGATAGACTCATCTTT. It translates to CAFPLFLAGYSDRLIF. The chain combines TRDV3 with TRDJ1; tentatively, D is TRDD3 (7 bases). No J segment appears in TCRdb, so it was assigned here by matching the sequence to germline. Germline CDR1 and CDR2: TVYSNPD and GDNSRS (reference sequence). The CDR3 loop spans 16 amino acids. The whole variable domain, filled in from reference TRDV3 and TRDJ1, reads CDKVTQSSPDQTVASGSEVVLLCTYDTVYSNPDLFWYRIRPDYSFQFVFYGDNSRSEGADFTQGRFSVKHILTQKAFHLVISPVRTEDSATYYCAFPLFLAGYSDRLIFGKGTRVTVEP.